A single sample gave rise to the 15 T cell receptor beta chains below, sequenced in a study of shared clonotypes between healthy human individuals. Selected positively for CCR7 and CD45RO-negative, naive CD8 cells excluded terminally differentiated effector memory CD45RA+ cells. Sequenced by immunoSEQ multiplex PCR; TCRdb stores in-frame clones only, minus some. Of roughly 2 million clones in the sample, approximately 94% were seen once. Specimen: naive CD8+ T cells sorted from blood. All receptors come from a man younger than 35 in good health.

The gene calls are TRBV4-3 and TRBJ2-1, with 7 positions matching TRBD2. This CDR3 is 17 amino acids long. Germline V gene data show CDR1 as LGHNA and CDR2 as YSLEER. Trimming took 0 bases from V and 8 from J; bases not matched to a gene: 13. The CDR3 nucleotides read TGCGCCAGCAGCCAAGAAGAGGCGGGGGTCACCGTTTATGAGCAGTTCTTC. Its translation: CASSQEEAGVTVYEQFF.

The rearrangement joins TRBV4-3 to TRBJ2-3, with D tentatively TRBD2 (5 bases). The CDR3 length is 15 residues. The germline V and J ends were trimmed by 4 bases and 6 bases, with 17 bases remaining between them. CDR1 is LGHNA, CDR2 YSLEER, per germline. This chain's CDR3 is CASSPMSPGGDTQYF. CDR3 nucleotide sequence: TGCGCCAGCAGCCCAATGAGTCCGGGCGGGGATACGCAGTATTTT.

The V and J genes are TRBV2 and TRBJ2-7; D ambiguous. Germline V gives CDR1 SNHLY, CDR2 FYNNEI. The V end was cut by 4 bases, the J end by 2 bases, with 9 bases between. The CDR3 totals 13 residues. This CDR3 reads CASSVGLAYEQYF. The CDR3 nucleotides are TGTGCCAGCAGTGTTGGGCTAGCCTACGAGCAGTACTTC.

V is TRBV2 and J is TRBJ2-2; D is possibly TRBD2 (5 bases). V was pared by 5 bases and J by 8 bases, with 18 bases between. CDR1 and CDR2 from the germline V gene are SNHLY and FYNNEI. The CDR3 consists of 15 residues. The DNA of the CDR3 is TGTGCCAGCAGTAGAAGCGAGGGTCTTGCTGGGGAGCTGTTTTTT. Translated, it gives CASSRSEGLAGELFF.

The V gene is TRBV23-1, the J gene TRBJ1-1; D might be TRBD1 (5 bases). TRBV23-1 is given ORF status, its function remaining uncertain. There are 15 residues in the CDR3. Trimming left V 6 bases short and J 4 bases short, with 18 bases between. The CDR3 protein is CASRPRGSWSTEAFF. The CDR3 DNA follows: TGCGCCAGCAGGCCTCGGGGCTCGTGGAGCACTGAAGCTTTCTTT.

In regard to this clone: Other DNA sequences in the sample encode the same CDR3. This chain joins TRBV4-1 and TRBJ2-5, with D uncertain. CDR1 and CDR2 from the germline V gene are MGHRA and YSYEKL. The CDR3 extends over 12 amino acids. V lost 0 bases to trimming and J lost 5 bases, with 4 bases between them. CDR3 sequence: CASSQEGETQYF. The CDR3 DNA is TGCGCCAGCAGCCAAGAGGGGGAGACCCAGTACTTC.

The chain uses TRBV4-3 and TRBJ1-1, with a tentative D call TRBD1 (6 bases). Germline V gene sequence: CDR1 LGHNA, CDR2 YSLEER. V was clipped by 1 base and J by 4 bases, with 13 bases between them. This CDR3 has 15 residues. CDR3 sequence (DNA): TGCGCCAGCAGCCAAGCAACAGGGAGTGGCACTGAAGCTTTCTTT. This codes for CASSQATGSGTEAFF.

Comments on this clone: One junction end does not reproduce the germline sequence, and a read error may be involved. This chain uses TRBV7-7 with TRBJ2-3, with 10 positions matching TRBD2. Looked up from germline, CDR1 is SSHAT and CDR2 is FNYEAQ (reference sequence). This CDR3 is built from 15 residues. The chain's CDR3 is CASSLAGEGRDTQYF. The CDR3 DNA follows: TGTGCTAGCAGCCTAGCGGGGGAGGGCCGGGATACGCAGTATTTT. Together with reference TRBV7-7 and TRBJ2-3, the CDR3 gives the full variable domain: GAGVSQSPRYKVTKRGQDVTLRCDPISSHATLYWYQQALGQGPEFLTYFNYEAQPDKSGLPSDRFSAERPEGSISTLTIQRTEQRDSAMYRCASSLAGEGRDTQYFGPGTRLTVL.

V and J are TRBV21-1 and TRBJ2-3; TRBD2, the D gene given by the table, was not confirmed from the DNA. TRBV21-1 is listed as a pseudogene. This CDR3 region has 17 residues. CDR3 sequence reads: CASSNRLAGAHTDTQYF. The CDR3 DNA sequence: TGTGCCAGCAGCAACCGTTTAGCGGGAGCGCACACAGATACGCAGTATTTT.

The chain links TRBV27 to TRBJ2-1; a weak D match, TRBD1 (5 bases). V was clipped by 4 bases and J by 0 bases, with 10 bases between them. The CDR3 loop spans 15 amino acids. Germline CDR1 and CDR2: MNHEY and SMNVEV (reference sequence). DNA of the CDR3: TGTGCCAGCAGTTCCCGACAGTCCTCCTACAATGAGCAGTTCTTC. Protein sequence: CASSSRQSSYNEQFF.

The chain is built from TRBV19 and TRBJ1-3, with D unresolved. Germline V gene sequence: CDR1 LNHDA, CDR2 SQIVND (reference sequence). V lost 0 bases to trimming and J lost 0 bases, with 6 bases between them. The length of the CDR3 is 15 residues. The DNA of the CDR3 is TGTGCCAGTAGTATAGAGGTGTTCTCTGGAAACACCATATATTTT. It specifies CASSIEVFSGNTIYF.

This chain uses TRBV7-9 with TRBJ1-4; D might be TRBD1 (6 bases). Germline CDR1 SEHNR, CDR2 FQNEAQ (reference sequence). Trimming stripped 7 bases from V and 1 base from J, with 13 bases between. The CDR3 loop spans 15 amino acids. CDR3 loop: CASILKGVTNEKLFF. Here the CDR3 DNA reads TGTGCCAGCATCCTAAAGGGGGTAACTAATGAAAAACTGTTTTTT.

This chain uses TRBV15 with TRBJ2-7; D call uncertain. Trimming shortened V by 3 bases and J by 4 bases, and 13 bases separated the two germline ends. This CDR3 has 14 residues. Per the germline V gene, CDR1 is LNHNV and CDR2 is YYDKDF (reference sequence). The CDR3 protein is CATSSPNKGYEQYF. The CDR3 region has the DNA TGTGCCACCAGCAGCCCAAATAAAGGATACGAGCAGTACTTC.

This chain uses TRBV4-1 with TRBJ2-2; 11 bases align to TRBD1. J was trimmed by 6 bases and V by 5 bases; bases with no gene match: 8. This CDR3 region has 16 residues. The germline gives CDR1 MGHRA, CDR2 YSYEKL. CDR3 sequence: CASSEGQGALAGELFF. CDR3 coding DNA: TGCGCCAGCAGCGAAGGACAGGGGGCGCTCGCCGGGGAGCTGTTTTTT.

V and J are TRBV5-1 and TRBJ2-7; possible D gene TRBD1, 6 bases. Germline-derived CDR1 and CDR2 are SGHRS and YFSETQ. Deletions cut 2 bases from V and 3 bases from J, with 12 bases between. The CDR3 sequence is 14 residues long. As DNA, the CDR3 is TGCGCCAGCAGCTTCAGGGGCGCTGGCTACGAGCAGTACTTC. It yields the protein CASSFRGAGYEQYF.